A single sample is the source of the 23 T cell receptor beta chains below, sequenced in a study of technical replicates of blood from several donors. The data were produced by immunoSEQ multiplex PCR, yet TCRdb's version contains in-frame clones alone and is incomplete. The data show about 56,000 clones, 80% to 95% seen once. The specimen sequenced was PBMCs. These receptors originate from a human donor in good health. Some clones in this sample may be carry-over from other donors' samples.

The CDR3 here is CATSRDTGLDSPLHF. CDR3 DNA: TGTGCCACCAGCAGAGATACAGGGTTAGATTCACCCCTCCACTTT. The chain has TRBV15 and TRBJ1-6, with D maybe TRBD1 (6 bases). The CDR3 is 15 residues long. CDR1 is LNHNV, CDR2 YYDKDF, per germline (reference sequence). The V end was cut by 0 bases, the J end by 8 bases, with 11 bases between.

The chain recombines TRBV4-3 with TRBJ2-3; the match to TRBD2 covers 7 bases. The V segment lost 0 bases and the J segment 2 bases; nucleotides outside the gene matches: 2. The germline CDR1 and CDR2 sequences are LGHNA and YSLEER. The CDR3 length is 15 residues. The CDR3: CASSQEGLDTDTQYF. The DNA of the CDR3 is TGCGCCAGCAGCCAAGAAGGACTAGACACAGATACGCAGTATTTT.

The chain links TRBV2 to TRBJ2-3; D may be TRBD1 (5 bases). Trimming pared 8 bases from V and 5 bases from J, leaving 17 bases between. The germline V gene encodes CDR1 SNHLY and CDR2 FYNNEI. The CDR3 loop spans 14 amino acids. The CDR3 loop is CASGSTAIKDTQYF. The CDR3 DNA reads TGTGCCAGCGGGTCGACAGCCATTAAAGATACGCAGTATTTT.

The genes are TRBV11-2 and TRBJ2-7, with 8 bases lining up with TRBD1. Germline trimming cut 1 base from V and 3 bases from J; bases unmatched to any gene: 5. CDR1 and CDR2 from the germline V gene are SGHAT and FQNNGV. The CDR3 is 15 amino acids. The CDR3 here is CASSLGGQGYYEQYF. The DNA for the CDR3 is TGTGCCAGCAGCTTAGGCGGACAGGGTTACTACGAGCAGTACTTC.

The rearrangement links TRBV5-6 to TRBJ1-2, with 7 positions matching TRBD1. The CDR3 runs to 14 residues. V shed 6 bases, J shed 4 bases, and the junction held 9 bases outside the gene matches. In germline, CDR1 is SGHDT, CDR2 YYEEEE. CDR3 sequence (DNA): TGTGCCAGCAACTTAGAGACAGGGTTCTATGGCTACACCTTC. It translates to CASNLETGFYGYTF. The entire variable domain, with the rest obtained from reference TRBV5-6 and TRBJ1-2, is as follows: DAGVTQSPTHLIKTRGQQVTLRCSPKSGHDTVSWYQQALGQGPQFIFQYYEEEERQRGNFPDRFSGHQFPNYSSELNVNALLLGDSALYLCASNLETGFYGYTFGSGTRLTVV.

The CDR3 is CASSSQSNQPQHF. CDR3 nucleotides: TGTGCCAGCAGCTCGCAGAGCAATCAGCCCCAGCATTTT. This rearrangement joins TRBV5-5 to TRBJ1-5, with unresolved D. Germline V lookup: CDR1 SGHKS, CDR2 YYEKEE (reference sequence). This CDR3 is 13 amino acids long. Trimming removed 3 bases at V and 1 base at J, with 5 bases between.

V usage is TRBV7-2 and J usage is TRBJ2-5; TRBD2 matches 8 bases. With 5 bases clipped from V and 1 base from J, the junction kept 6 bases outside the gene matches. Germline CDR1 reads SGHTA; CDR2 reads FQGNSA. The CDR3 contains 15 residues. CDR3 DNA: TGTGCCAGCAGCCGCGGGACTAGTGGCCAAGAGACCCAGTACTTC. It yields the protein CASSRGTSGQETQYF. The variable domain in full, completed from reference TRBV7-2 and TRBJ2-5, reads GAGVSQSPSNKVTEKGKDVELRCDPISGHTALYWYRQSLGQGLEFLIYFQGNSAPDKSGLPSDRFSAERTGGSVSTLTIQRTQQEDSAVYLCASSRGTSGQETQYFGPGTRLLVL.

CDR3 amino acids: CASSLIAGATFHEQYF. For the CDR3, the DNA is TGTGCCAGCAGCTTAATAGCGGGAGCTACCTTCCACGAGCAGTACTTC. This chain uses TRBV7-8 with TRBJ2-7; 9 nucleotides line up with TRBD2. The CDR3 sequence is 16 residues long. Trimming cost V 2 bases and J 5 bases; bases outside gene matches: 10. CDR1 is SGHVS, CDR2 FQNEAQ, per germline.

The chain joins TRBV29-1 to TRBJ2-7; the match to TRBD1 covers 10 bases. Germline V gives CDR1 SQVTM, CDR2 ANQGSEA. The CDR3 consists of 13 residues. V lost 5 bases to trimming and J lost 7 bases; unmatched junction nucleotides: 8. The CDR3 region has the DNA TGCAGCGTTAGTAGGGACAGGGGCGAGGAGCAGTACTTC. This encodes CSVSRDRGEEQYF.

V gene TRBV25-1 combines with J gene TRBJ2-1; maybe TRBD2 (6 bases). With 4 bases removed from V and 10 bases from J, the gap between germline ends came to 11 bases. The germline gives CDR1 MGHDK, CDR2 SYGVNS. The CDR3 is 12 amino acids. CDR3 residues: CASSGRGGEQFF. The CDR3 DNA is TGTGCCAGCAGTGGGAGGGGCGGCGAGCAGTTCTTC.

This clone showed up just once. The rearrangement joins TRBV7-2 to TRBJ2-7; D is ambiguous. The ends were cut back, 1 base at V and 4 bases at J, with 5 bases in the middle. The germline V gene has CDR1 SGHTA and CDR2 FQGNSA. This CDR3 is 12 amino acids long. The DNA of the CDR3 is TGTGCCAGCAGCTTAGAGAGGTACGAGCAGTACTTC. Encoded protein: CASSLERYEQYF.

About this clone: One end of the junction does not line up with germline, which may come from a read error. The gene calls are TRBV29-1 and TRBJ2-1, with TRBD2 matching over 7 bases. Germline V gene data show CDR1 as SQVTM and CDR2 as ANQGSEA. The length of the CDR3 is 11 residues. The CDR3 sequence is CVASGYNEQFF. The DNA for the CDR3 is TGTGTGGCTAGCGGTTACAATGAGCAGTTCTTC.

This chain joins TRBV2 and TRBJ2-1, with 11 nucleotides matching TRBD2. CDR1 is SNHLY and CDR2 is FYNNEI in the germline V gene. V was pared by 4 bases and J by 6 bases, with 5 bases of the junction left unmatched. This CDR3 comprises 15 residues. The CDR3 is CASSGALAGVNEQFF. CDR3 DNA: TGTGCCAGCAGTGGAGCACTAGCGGGAGTCAATGAGCAGTTCTTC.

This chain joins TRBV5-1 and TRBJ2-3, with TRBD2 as a possible D gene (6 bases). Trimming took 4 bases from V and 4 from J, leaving 10 bases between them. CDR1 and CDR2 (germline): SGHRS, YFSETQ. The CDR3 length is 13 residues. The CDR3 reads CASSQSGADTQYF. The CDR3 region has the DNA TGCGCCAGCAGCCAATCGGGGGCAGATACGCAGTATTTT.

The chain is built from TRBV6-1 and TRBJ1-6; 7 bases are shared with TRBD1. This CDR3 is 15 amino acids long. V shed 7 bases and J 10 bases; nucleotides not matched to a gene: 13. Per the germline V gene, CDR1 is MNHNS and CDR2 is SASEGT. The chain's CDR3 is CASTSGAGGGSPLHF. For the CDR3, the DNA is TGTGCCAGCACCTCAGGGGCAGGGGGAGGATCACCCCTCCACTTT.

V gene TRBV5-1 combines with J gene TRBJ2-3; 12 nucleotides match TRBD2. The germline V gene encodes CDR1 SGHRS and CDR2 YFSETQ. This CDR3 region has 18 residues. V shed 1 base and J 2 bases; nucleotides not matched to a gene: 8. CDR3 sequence reads: CASSLRLAGGSVTDTQYF. The CDR3 nucleotides are TGCGCCAGCAGCTTGAGGCTAGCGGGGGGGAGTGTCACAGATACGCAGTATTTT.

The rearrangement links TRBV10-3 to TRBJ1-1, with TRBD1 matching over 8 bases. V shed 10 bases and J 1 base; nucleotides not matched to a gene: 5. The CDR3 is 13 amino acids. CDR1 and CDR2 (germline): ENHRY, SYGVKD. For the CDR3, the DNA is TGTGCCACCCGACAGGGGCCGAACACTGAAGCTTTCTTT. Residues: CATRQGPNTEAFF.

The CDR3 DNA reads TGTGCCAGCACCTATTCTACGGGGGTAGGAAACACCATATATTTT. Translating it yields CASTYSTGVGNTIYF. The chain is built from TRBV7-6 and TRBJ1-3, with a tentative D call TRBD1 (5 bases). The V end was cut by 7 bases, the J end by 4 bases, with 17 bases between. This CDR3 has 15 amino acids. The germline V gene has CDR1 SGHVS and CDR2 FNYEAQ.

This rearrangement joins TRBV4-3 to TRBJ2-1; 9 bases align to TRBD2. This CDR3 contains 16 residues. V trimming: 0 bases; J trimming: 6 bases; junction bases outside the gene matches: 6. Looked up from germline, CDR1 is LGHNA and CDR2 is YSLEER. CDR3 sequence: CASSQDSGRGGNEQFF. The CDR3 DNA reads as TGCGCCAGCAGCCAAGATAGCGGGCGGGGGGGCAATGAGCAGTTCTTC.

The V call is TRBV19, the J call TRBJ2-2, with 8 bases matching TRBD1. Germline CDR1 LNHDA, CDR2 SQIVND (reference sequence). The ends lost 7 bases at V and 3 bases at J; junction bases unmatched: 4. This CDR3 region has 14 residues. The CDR3 is CASTGQGDTGELFF. In DNA, the CDR3 is TGTGCCAGTACTGGACAGGGCGACACCGGGGAGCTGTTTTTT.

This chain links TRBV5-1 with TRBJ2-5; 8 positions agree with TRBD1. Germline assignment: CDR1 SGHRS and CDR2 YFSETQ. The CDR3 spans 14 residues. The trim removed 7 bases at V and 1 base at J, leaving 6 bases unmatched. CDR3 region: CASAETGVQETQYF. The CDR3 DNA reads as TGCGCCAGCGCAGAGACAGGGGTCCAAGAGACCCAGTACTTC.

V is TRBV7-2 and J is TRBJ1-2; D is unclear. There are 14 residues in the CDR3. Between the trimmed V and J ends, which lost 1 base and 7 bases, there was a span of 13 bases. Germline V gene lookup returns CDR1 SGHTA and CDR2 FQGNSA. DNA of the CDR3: TGTGCCAGCAGCTTAGAAGAGGGAATAGGTGGCTACACCTTC. The encoded protein is CASSLEEGIGGYTF.

The gene calls are TRBV30 and TRBJ2-5; D is possibly TRBD1 (6 bases). Looked up from germline, CDR1 is GTSNPN and CDR2 is SVGIG (reference sequence). V was shortened by 2 bases and J by 5 bases, with 9 bases between the two germline ends. The CDR3 is made up of 12 amino acids. CDR3 region: CAWSRQGETQYF. The CDR3 region has the DNA TGTGCCTGGAGTAGGCAGGGGGAGACCCAGTACTTC.